This TCR beta chain was profiled in a study of blood T cells in healthy people across ages. This clonotype was counted a few times. The antigen is not known. Looked up from germline, CDR1 is MGHRA and CDR2 is YSYEKL. The CDR3 runs to 16 residues. V was cut by 6 bases and J by 0 bases, with 18 bases left in between. Study-level results: Versus aged donors, long-lived donors had higher diversity and more naive CD4+ cells. Roughly linearly, TCR beta diversity per million T cells fell as age increased. Because donor CMV status was unknown, expanded clonotype changes were possibly confounded.

Combining a sample-barcoded 5' primer with a J-beta primer mix, a second PCR ran for about 7 to 12 cycles. Researchers report that a template-switch adaptor with 12 random nucleotides tagged each cDNA molecule. A single record per CDR3 protein comes from TCRdb applying MiXCR to the 5' RACE reads. The sample gives around 1,800,000 distinct CDR3 sequences, 39% of which show up once; 23% is in the top ten. V is TRBV4-1 and J is TRBJ2-7, with D perhaps matching TRBD1 (7 bases). This TCR was recovered from a human donor in good health. The source material was blood. The CDR3 sequence: CASSHSNQGGSYEQYF. In DNA, the CDR3 is TGCGCCAGCAGTCATTCAAATCAGGGGGGCTCCTACGAGCAGTACTTC.